This TCR beta chain was identified in a study of blood T cell repertoires in COVID-19. In the original analysis: Amplification of reference gene primers provided the estimated nucleated cell counts. TCRdb keeps only in-frame clones here, not all; method: immunoSEQ multiplex PCR. Clonal size and the V and J genes are those of that table, whereas D and trimming came from the DNA. The sample shows about 110,000 clones, about 85% of them seen only once. Source material: peripheral blood. The receptor comes from a man aged 35 to 55 with acute or convalescent COVID-19.

The CDR3 is CSDQTGDRETQYF. CDR3 nucleotides: TGCAGCGACCAAACAGGGGATCGGGAGACCCAGTACTTC. This chain uses TRBV29-1 with TRBJ2-5; 7 nucleotides line up with TRBD1. CDR1 is SQVTM and CDR2 is ANQGSEA in the germline V gene. V lost 7 bases, J lost 5 bases, and 10 bases stayed unmatched. There are 13 residues in the CDR3.